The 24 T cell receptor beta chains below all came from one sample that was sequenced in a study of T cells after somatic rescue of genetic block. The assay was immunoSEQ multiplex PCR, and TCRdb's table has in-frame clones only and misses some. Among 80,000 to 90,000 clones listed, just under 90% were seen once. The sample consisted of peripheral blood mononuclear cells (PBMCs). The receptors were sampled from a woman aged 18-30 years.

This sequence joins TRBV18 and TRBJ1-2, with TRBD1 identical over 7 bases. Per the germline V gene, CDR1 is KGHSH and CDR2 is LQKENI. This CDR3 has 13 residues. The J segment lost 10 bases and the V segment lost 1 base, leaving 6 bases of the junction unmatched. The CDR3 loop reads CASSPLDRETYTF. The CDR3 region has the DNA TGTGCCAGCTCACCACTAGACAGGGAAACCTACACCTTC. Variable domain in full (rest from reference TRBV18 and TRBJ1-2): NAGVMQNPRHLVRRRGQEARLRCSPMKGHSHVYWYRQLPEEGLKFMVYLQKENIIDESGMPKERFSAEFPKEGPSILRIQQVVRGDSAAYFCASSPLDRETYTFGSGTRLTVV.

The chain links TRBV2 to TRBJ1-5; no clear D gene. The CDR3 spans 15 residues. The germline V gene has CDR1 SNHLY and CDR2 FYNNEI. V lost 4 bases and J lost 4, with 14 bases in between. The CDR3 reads CASSVFGNINQPQHF. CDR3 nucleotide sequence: TGTGCCAGCAGTGTGTTTGGGAACATAAATCAGCCCCAGCATTTT.

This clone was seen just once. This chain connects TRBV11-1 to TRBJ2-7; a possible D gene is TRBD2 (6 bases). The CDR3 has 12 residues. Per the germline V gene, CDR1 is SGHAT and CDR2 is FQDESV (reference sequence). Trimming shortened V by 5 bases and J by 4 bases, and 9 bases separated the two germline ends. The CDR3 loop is CASSPAGYEQYF. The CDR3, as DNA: TGTGCCAGCAGCCCCGCGGGGTACGAGCAGTACTTC.

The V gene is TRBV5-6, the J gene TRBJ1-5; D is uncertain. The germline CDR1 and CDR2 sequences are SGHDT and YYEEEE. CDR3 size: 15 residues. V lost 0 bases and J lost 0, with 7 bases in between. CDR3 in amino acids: CASSLGSRSNQPQHF. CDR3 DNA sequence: TGTGCCAGCAGCTTGGGGAGCCGTAGCAATCAGCCCCAGCATTTT. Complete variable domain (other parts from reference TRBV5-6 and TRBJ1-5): DAGVTQSPTHLIKTRGQQVTLRCSPKSGHDTVSWYQQALGQGPQFIFQYYEEEERQRGNFPDRFSGHQFPNYSSELNVNALLLGDSALYLCASSLGSRSNQPQHFGDGTRLSIL.

CDR3 sequence reads: CASSLLGFRVGDGYTF. CDR3 DNA sequence: TGTGCCAGCAGCTTATTGGGGTTTAGAGTCGGCGATGGCTACACCTTC. The chain combines TRBV13 with TRBJ1-2, with D unresolved. Trimming took 2 bases from V and 6 from J, leaving 19 bases between them. CDR1 is PRHDT, CDR2 FYEKMQ, per germline (reference sequence). CDR3 length: 16 amino acids.

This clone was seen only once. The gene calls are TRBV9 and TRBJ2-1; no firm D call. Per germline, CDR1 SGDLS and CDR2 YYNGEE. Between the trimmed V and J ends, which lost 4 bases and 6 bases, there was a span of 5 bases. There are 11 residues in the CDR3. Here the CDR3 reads CASSTSNEQFF. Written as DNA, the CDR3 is TGTGCCAGCAGCACCAGCAATGAGCAGTTCTTC.

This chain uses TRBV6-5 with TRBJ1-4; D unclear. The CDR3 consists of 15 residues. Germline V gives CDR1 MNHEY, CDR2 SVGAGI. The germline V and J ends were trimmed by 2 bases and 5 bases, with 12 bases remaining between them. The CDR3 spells CASSYLTAKNEKLFF. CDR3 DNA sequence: TGTGCCAGCAGTTACCTGACGGCTAAAAATGAAAAACTGTTTTTT.

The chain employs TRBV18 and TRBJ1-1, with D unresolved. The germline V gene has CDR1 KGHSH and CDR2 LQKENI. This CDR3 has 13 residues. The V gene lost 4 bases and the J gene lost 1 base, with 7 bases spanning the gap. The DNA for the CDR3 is TGTGCCAGCTCACAGGACGCGAACACTGAAGCTTTCTTT. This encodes CASSQDANTEAFF.

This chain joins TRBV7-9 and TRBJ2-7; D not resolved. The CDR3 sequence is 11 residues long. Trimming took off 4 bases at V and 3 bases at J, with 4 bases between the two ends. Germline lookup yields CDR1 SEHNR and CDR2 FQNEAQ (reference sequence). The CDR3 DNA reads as TGTGCCAGCAGCTGGAACTACGAGCAGTACTTC. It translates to CASSWNYEQYF. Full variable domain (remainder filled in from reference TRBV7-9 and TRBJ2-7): DTGVSQNPRHKITKRGQNVTFRCDPISEHNRLYWYRQTLGQGPEFLTYFQNEAQLEKSRLLSDRFSAERPKGSFSTLEIQRTEQGDSAMYLCASSWNYEQYFGPGTRLTVT.

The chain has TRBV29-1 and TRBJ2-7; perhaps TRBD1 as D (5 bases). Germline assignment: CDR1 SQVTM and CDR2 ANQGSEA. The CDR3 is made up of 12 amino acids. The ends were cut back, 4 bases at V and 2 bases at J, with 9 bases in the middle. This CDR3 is CSVVPGTYEQYF. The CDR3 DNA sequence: TGCAGCGTTGTTCCAGGGACCTACGAGCAGTACTTC.

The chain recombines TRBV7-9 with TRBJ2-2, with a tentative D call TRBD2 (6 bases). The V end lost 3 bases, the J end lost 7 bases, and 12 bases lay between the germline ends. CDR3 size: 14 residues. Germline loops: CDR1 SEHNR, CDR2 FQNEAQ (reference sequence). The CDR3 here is CASSLSQGLGELFF. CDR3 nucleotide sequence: TGTGCCAGCAGCTTGTCTCAGGGACTCGGGGAGCTGTTTTTT.

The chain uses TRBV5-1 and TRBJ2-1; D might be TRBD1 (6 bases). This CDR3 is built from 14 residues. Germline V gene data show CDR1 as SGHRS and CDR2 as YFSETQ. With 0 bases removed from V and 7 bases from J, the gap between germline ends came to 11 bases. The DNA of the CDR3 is TGCGCCAGCAGCTTGGAGACAGGCATGAATGAGCAGTTCTTC. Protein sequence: CASSLETGMNEQFF.

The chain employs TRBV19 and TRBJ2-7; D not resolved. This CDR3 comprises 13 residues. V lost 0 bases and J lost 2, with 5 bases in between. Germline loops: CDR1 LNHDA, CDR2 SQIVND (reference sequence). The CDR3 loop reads CASSIESPYEQYF. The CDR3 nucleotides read TGTGCCAGTAGTATAGAAAGTCCCTACGAGCAGTACTTC.

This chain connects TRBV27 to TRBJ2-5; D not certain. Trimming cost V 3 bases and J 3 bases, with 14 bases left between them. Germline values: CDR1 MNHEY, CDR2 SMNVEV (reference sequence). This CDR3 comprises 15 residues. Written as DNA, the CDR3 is TGTGCCAGCAGTTTTTTCTTCGGCAGGAAAGAGACCCAGTACTTC. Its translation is CASSFFFGRKETQYF.

The DNA of the CDR3 is TGCAGCGTTGATAGGGCGGGGCTAGCGGGGATACAGTTCTTC. Residues: CSVDRAGLAGIQFF. The chain joins TRBV29-1 to TRBJ2-1; TRBD2 matches 9 bases. Germline V gene sequence: CDR1 SQVTM, CDR2 ANQGSEA. This CDR3 spans 14 amino acids. V shed 3 bases, J shed 13 bases, and the junction held 13 bases outside the gene matches.

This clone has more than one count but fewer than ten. For the CDR3, the DNA is TGCAGCGTCCAAACGAACACTGAAGCTTTCTTT. It specifies CSVQTNTEAFF. J is TRBJ1-1 and V is TRBV29-1; D remains ambiguous. The length of the CDR3 is 11 residues. Trimming took 6 bases from V and 1 from J, leaving 6 bases between them. The germline CDR1 and CDR2 sequences are SQVTM and ANQGSEA.

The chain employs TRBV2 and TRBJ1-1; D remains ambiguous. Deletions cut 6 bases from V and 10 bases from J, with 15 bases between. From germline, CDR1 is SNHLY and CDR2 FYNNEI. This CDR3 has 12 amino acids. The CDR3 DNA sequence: TGTGCCAGCAGCGCCCGTGACCCCCGAGCTTTCTTT. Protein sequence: CASSARDPRAFF.

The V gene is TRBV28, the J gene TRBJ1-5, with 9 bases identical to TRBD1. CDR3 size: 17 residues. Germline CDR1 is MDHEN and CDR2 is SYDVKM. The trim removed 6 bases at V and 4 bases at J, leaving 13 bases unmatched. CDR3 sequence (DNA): TGTGCCAGCAGACCCCCCGGGACAGGGTTAAGGAATCAGCCCCAGCATTTT. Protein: CASRPPGTGLRNQPQHF.

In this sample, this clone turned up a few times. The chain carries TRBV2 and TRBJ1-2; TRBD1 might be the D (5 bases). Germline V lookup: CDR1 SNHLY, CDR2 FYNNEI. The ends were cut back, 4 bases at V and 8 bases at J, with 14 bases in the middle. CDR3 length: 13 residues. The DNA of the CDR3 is TGTGCCAGCAGTGTGGGGGGAAAAGGAGGCTACACCTTC. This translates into CASSVGGKGGYTF.

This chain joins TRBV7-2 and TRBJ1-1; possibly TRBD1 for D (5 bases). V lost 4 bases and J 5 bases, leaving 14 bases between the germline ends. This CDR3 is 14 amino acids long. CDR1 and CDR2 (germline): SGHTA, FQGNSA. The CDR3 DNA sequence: TGTGCCAGCAGCTCGGACTGGGGGGGGACTGAAGCTTTCTTT. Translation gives CASSSDWGGTEAFF.

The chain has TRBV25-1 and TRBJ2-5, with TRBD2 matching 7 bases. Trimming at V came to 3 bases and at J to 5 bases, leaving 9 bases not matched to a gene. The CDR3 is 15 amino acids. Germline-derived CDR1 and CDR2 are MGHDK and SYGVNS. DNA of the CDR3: TGTGCCAGCAGTGAGGGTGTAGGGGACTACGAGACCCAGTACTTC. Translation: CASSEGVGDYETQYF.

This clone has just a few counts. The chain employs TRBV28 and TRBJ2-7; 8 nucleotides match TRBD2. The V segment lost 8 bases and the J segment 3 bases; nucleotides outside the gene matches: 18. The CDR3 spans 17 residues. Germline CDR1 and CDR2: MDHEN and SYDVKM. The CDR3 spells CASLPPGGGTKIYEQYF. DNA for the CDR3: TGTGCCAGCCTTCCCCCCGGGGGGGGCACTAAGATCTACGAGCAGTACTTC.

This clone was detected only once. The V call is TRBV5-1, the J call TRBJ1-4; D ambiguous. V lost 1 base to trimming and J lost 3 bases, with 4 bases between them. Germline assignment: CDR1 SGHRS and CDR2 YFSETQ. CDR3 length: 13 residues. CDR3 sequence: CASSLNSNEKLFF. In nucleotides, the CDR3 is TGCGCCAGCAGCTTGAACTCTAATGAAAAACTGTTTTTT.

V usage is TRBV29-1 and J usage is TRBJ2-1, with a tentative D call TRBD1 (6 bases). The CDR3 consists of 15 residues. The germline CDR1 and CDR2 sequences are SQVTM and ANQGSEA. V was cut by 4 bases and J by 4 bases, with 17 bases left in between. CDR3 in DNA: TGCAGCGTTGCAGCTTCAGGGGTGACGTACAATGAGCAGTTCTTC. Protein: CSVAASGVTYNEQFF.